This TCR beta chain appears in the sequencing data of a study of vaccination and CD4 T cells after COVID-19. A remark on this clonotype: Its specificity is unknown.

Germline V gene sequence: CDR1 MRHNA, CDR2 SNTAGT. This CDR3 spans 11 amino acids. Deletions cut 3 bases from V and 13 bases from J, with 10 bases between. Treatment in this sample: roughly ten-day PBMC culture with coronavirus spike peptide pools or control peptides (ViraFEST assay). Positive PCR dates ranged from March to December 2020; these dates predated US Alpha, Beta and Delta variants. An Oncomine TCR Beta short-read assay was used to sequence the DNA from cultured CD4+ T cells. TCRdb used MiXCR to reprocess the PCR reads, holding one entry per CDR3 protein. The sample has around 13,000 distinct CDR3 sequences; roughly 39% are singletons.

This rearrangement joins TRBV6-4 to TRBJ2-1; the D gene is possibly TRBD2 (5 bases). Sequences were obtained from CD4+ T cells from blood, cultured in vitro. This TCR was recovered from a human donor who had recovered from COVID-19. Here the CDR3 reads CASSDGLIQFF. The CDR3 DNA sequence: TGTGCCAGCAGTGATGGACTTATTCAGTTCTTC.